The rows below give T cell receptor beta chains drawn from one sample of a study of glioma-infiltrating T cells after dendritic cell vaccination. TCRdb keeps only in-frame clones here, not all; method: immunoSEQ multiplex PCR. The repertoire includes more than 70,000 clones, roughly 87% of them detected once, and about 2.3% sits in the top ten. This sample comprised blood, obtained after dendritic cell vaccination. These TCRs come from a human donor with glioblastoma. Both conserved end residues are part of each CDR3. A D gene is named only where the DNA matches it firmly. Part of the rows lack a size; the others show once, few, many or a class for expanded clones.

few,TRBV7-2,TRBJ2-3,TRBD1,TGTGCCAGCAGCTTCTGGGGACAGGGTGTAGATACGCAGTATTTT,CASSFWGQGVDTQYF
NA,TRBV30,TRBJ2-7,NA,TGTGCCTGGACGAGGACTACCCACTCCTACGAGCAGTACTTC,CAWTRTTHSYEQYF
NA,TRBV9,TRBJ2-3,NA,TGTGCCAGCAGCGTAGCTCAAGGGGACAACACAGATACGCAGTATTTT,CASSVAQGDNTDTQYF
NA,TRBV6-1,TRBJ2-1,NA,TGTGCCAGCATAAAAAACAATGAGCAGTTCTTC,CASIKNNEQFF
NA,TRBV7-6,TRBJ2-1,TRBD2,TGTGCCAGCCGGCGGACTAGCGGGAGGTCCTACAATGAGCAGTTCTTC,CASRRTSGRSYNEQFF
NA,TRBV5-1,TRBJ2-7,TRBD2,TGCGCCAGCAGCTTACGGGGAGGGCTCAACGAGCAGTACTTC,CASSLRGGLNEQYF
once,TRBV7-6,TRBJ1-1,TRBD1,TGTGCCAGCAGCTTCGGACAGGGAGTTAAAAAGGCTGAAGCTTTCTTT,CASSFGQGVKKAEAFF
NA,TRBV30,TRBJ2-7,NA,TGTGCCTGGAGTCCCCTTACCGGGAGAAAGTACTTC,CAWSPLTGRKYF
once,TRBV5-4,TRBJ1-1,TRBD1,TGTGCCAGCAGCCCAGGGACAGTATTAAAGAACACTGAAGCTTTCTTT,CASSPGTVLKNTEAFF
NA,TRBV29-1,TRBJ1-2,TRBD1,TGCAGCGGCCAGACAGGGGAAGGCTACACCTTC,CSGQTGEGYTF
NA,TRBV29-1,TRBJ1-2,NA,TGCAGCGTTGACCTTTTGGACAGAATCCGTGGCTACACCTTC,CSVDLLDRIRGYTF
NA,TRBV29-1,TRBJ1-1,NA,TGCAGCGTTGAAGGCAGGGTGAACACTGAAGCTTTCTTT,CSVEGRVNTEAFF
NA,TRBV6-5,TRBJ1-1,NA,TGTGCCAGCAGTCCTAGCGTTTGGACAAACACTGAAGCTTTCTTT,CASSPSVWTNTEAFF
once,TRBV29-1,TRBJ1-1,NA,TGCAGCGTTGTCGACATTATGAACACTGAAGCTTTCTTT,CSVVDIMNTEAFF
NA,TRBV11-2,TRBJ1-5,NA,TGTGCCAGCAGCTTAGGTAGGGAGGGTGGCCAGCCCCAGCATTTT,CASSLGREGGQPQHF
NA,TRBV6-5,TRBJ2-2,TRBD1,TGTGCCAGCAGACGGACAGGGGACACCGGGGAGCTGTTTTTT,CASRRTGDTGELFF
NA,TRBV7-6,TRBJ1-2,TRBD1,TGTGCCAGCAGCCCCACGGGACAGGGACCTCGCGGCTACACCTTC,CASSPTGQGPRGYTF
NA,TRBV19,TRBJ1-5,TRBD1,TGTGCCAGTAGTACCCGCCTGGGGACAGGGGGTGGAAATCAGCCCCAGCATTTT,CASSTRLGTGGGNQPQHF
NA,TRBV7-2,TRBJ1-2,TRBD1,TGTGCCAGCAGCTTTGACAGGGCTAACTATGGCTACACCTTC,CASSFDRANYGYTF
NA,TRBV5-4,TRBJ2-3,TRBD2,TGTGCCAGCAGCTTGTTTGCGGGAGCCACAGATACGCAGTATTTT,CASSLFAGATDTQYF
NA,TRBV5-1,TRBJ2-7,TRBD1,TGCGCCAGCAGCTTGGGCAGGGGGCCCTACGAGCAGTACTTC,CASSLGRGPYEQYF
NA,TRBV4-2,TRBJ1-5,NA,TGTGCCAGCGGCGACAGGCTTCTTGGGGAGCCCCAGCATTTT,CASGDRLLGEPQHF
NA,TRBV6-1,TRBJ1-2,NA,TGTGCCAGCAGTGAAAGCCCTATTCGCTATGGCTACACCTTC,CASSESPIRYGYTF
NA,TRBV11-2,TRBJ2-2,NA,TGTGCCAGCAGCTTAGATCAGGCATTCGGCGGGGAGCTGTTTTTT,CASSLDQAFGGELFF
NA,TRBV12-5,TRBJ1-5,NA,TGTGCTAGTGGTTTGGGGGGCCAGCCCCAGCATTTT,CASGLGGQPQHF
NA,TRBV5-7,TRBJ1-3,TRBD1,TGTGCCAGCAGCCCAGGACAGGGAGCAGGAAACACCATATATTTT,CASSPGQGAGNTIYF
once,TRBV29-1,TRBJ2-5,NA,TGCAGCGTTGTCGGGAAAAAAGAGACCCAGTACTTC,CSVVGKKETQYF
NA,TRBV2,TRBJ1-2,NA,TGTGCCAGCTGGGACACCAATAACTATGGCTACACCTTC,CASWDTNNYGYTF
NA,TRBV7-8,TRBJ1-5,TRBD1,TGTGCCAGCAGCCCGACAGGGGGGATCTATCAGCCCCAGCATTTT,CASSPTGGIYQPQHF
NA,TRBV18,TRBJ2-7,TRBD2,TGTGCCAGCTCACCATCGGGACTAGCGGGACGAGACGAGCAGTACTTC,CASSPSGLAGRDEQYF
NA,TRBV6-1,TRBJ2-1,NA,TGTGCCAGCCGGGAGCTACCTTACAATGAGCAGTTCTTC,CASRELPYNEQFF
few,TRBV4-1,TRBJ1-3,NA,TGCGCCAGCAGGCAGACACAAGACTCTGGAAACACCATATATTTT,CASRQTQDSGNTIYF
NA,TRBV19,TRBJ1-6,NA,TGTGCCGCAAAAGGGCAGGGCAGCTCACCCCTCCACTTT,CAAKGQGSSPLHF
NA,TRBV5-6,TRBJ1-5,TRBD1,TGTGCCAGCAGCCTGACAGGGGGTAACACTCAGCCCCAGCATTTT,CASSLTGGNTQPQHF
few,TRBV6-5,TRBJ1-1,TRBD1,TGTGCCAGCAGTTGGAGACAGGGGGCTGTGAGGACTGAAGCTTTCTTT,CASSWRQGAVRTEAFF
once,TRBV5-1,TRBJ1-3,TRBD1,TGCGCCAGCAGTTTTAGGACAGGGGACACCATATATTTT,CASSFRTGDTIYF
NA,TRBV15,TRBJ2-7,NA,TGTGCCACCAGCCCGGGCCGGGGGAAGAACGAGCAGTACTTC,CATSPGRGKNEQYF
once,TRBV11-3,TRBJ2-1,TRBD2,TGTGCCAGCAGCCCCCTACTAGCGGGAGGGTCCTCCTACAATGAGCAGTTCTTC,CASSPLLAGGSSYNEQFF
once,TRBV5-1,TRBJ1-1,TRBD1,TGCGCCAGCAGCTTGGGTCTCGGGACAGGGAGGGGAGCTGAAGCTTTCTTT,CASSLGLGTGRGAEAFF
NA,TRBV7-2,TRBJ2-7,NA,TGTGCCAGCAGCTTTCACTACGAGCAGTACTTC,CASSFHYEQYF
NA,TRBV29-1,TRBJ1-1,NA,TGCAGCGTTGTAAACGGGAACACTGAAGCTTTCTTT,CSVVNGNTEAFF
NA,TRBV18,TRBJ2-1,NA,TGTGCCAGCTCACCACAAACTACCGAGCAGTTCTTC,CASSPQTTEQFF
NA,TRBV15,TRBJ2-7,NA,TGTGCCACCAGCAGAGATCCAGGGGACCTTTACGAGCAGTACTTC,CATSRDPGDLYEQYF
NA,TRBV6-5,TRBJ1-2,NA,TGTGCCAGCAGTTACTCACGAGGGAACTATGGCTACACCTTC,CASSYSRGNYGYTF
NA,TRBV4-3,TRBJ1-2,TRBD1,TGCGCCAGCAGCCTCCAAAGGGGGCAGGGGGCTAGCTATGGCTACACCTTC,CASSLQRGQGASYGYTF
NA,TRBV19,TRBJ2-1,TRBD2,TGTGCCAGTAGTACGGGAGGGAATGAGCAGTTCTTC,CASSTGGNEQFF
NA,TRBV4-2,TRBJ2-1,TRBD2,TGTGCCAGCAGCCAACGGGCTAGCGGGGGGGCCCACAATGAGCAGTTCTTC,CASSQRASGGAHNEQFF
NA,TRBV14,TRBJ1-5,NA,TGTGCCAGCAGCCAGATCCGCGGGCCCCAGCATTTT,CASSQIRGPQHF
NA,TRBV6-1,TRBJ1-1,NA,TGTGCCACCTCCACAATTGAAGCTTTCTTT,CATSTIEAFF
NA,TRBV5-1,TRBJ1-5,NA,TGCGCCAGCAGCCCCACTGATAGCAATCAGCCCCAGCATTTT,CASSPTDSNQPQHF
few,TRBV5-5,TRBJ2-7,TRBD1,TGTGCCAGCAGCCCGGGACAGTCGTTCTACGAGCAGTACTTC,CASSPGQSFYEQYF
NA,TRBV7-9,TRBJ1-6,TRBD1,TGTGCCAGCAGCTCCACCGGGACAGGGTTTAATTCACCCCTCCACTTT,CASSSTGTGFNSPLHF
NA,TRBV6-6,TRBJ2-1,TRBD2,TGTGCCAGCAGCTTAGCGGGAGACCCGTACAATGAGCAGTTCTTC,CASSLAGDPYNEQFF
NA,TRBV4-3,TRBJ1-2,NA,TGCGCCAGCAGCCCCGGTAGGGGCGGCTATGGCTACACCTTT,CASSPGRGGYGYTF